The source of this TCR beta chain is a study of blood T cells in healthy people across ages. A remark on this clonotype: The target antigen is unknown.

Next came a second PCR, run for about 7 to 11 cycles, which used a sample-barcoded 5' primer along with a J-beta primer mix. TCRdb fed the 5' RACE reads into MiXCR, producing one record per CDR3 protein. Of 1.2 million to 1.5 million distinct CDR3 sequences in the sample, approximately 59% were seen once. The donors, aged about 6 to 100, were healthy Caucasians from Russia. Isolation of PBMCs gave at least 6 million cells per sample. Notes on the study in general: More naive CD4+ cells and higher diversity marked long-lived donors relative to aged donors. With naive T cell percentage, TCR beta diversity showed a strong correlation.

This CDR3 comprises 15 residues. Germline-derived CDR1 and CDR2 are LGHNA and YNFKEQ. Trimming took 4 bases from V and 0 from J, leaving 10 bases between them. The rearrangement links TRBV4-2 to TRBJ2-1; D is ambiguous. This receptor was obtained from a man between 18 and 29 years old in good health. Sequenced: blood. The CDR3 is CASSPLPSSYNEQFF. CDR3 nucleotides: TGTGCCAGCAGCCCTCTACCAAGCTCCTACAATGAGCAGTTCTTC.